Described below is a single T cell receptor (beta chain) sequence and its context. The data originate from a study of T cell changes during pregnancy in multiple sclerosis. Germline V CDR1 and CDR2: SGHTA, FQGNSA. This CDR3 is built from 12 residues. Trimming left V 1 base short and J 12 bases short, with 11 bases between. Using immunoSEQ multiplex PCR, the repertoire was profiled, and TCRdb retains in-frame clones only, with some absent. The table lists over 30,000 clones, roughly nine tenths of them singletons. The sample in question was CD8+ T cells from peripheral blood mononuclear cells, obtained in the second trimester of pregnancy. This TCR came from a female donor in good health, enrolled as a control in a pregnancy study. The chain joins TRBV7-2 to TRBJ2-3; perhaps TRBD2 as D (5 bases). Written as DNA, the CDR3 is TGTGCCAGCAGCTTAGGAGGGCCCCTACAGTATTTT. Its translation: CASSLGGPLQYF.